The T cell receptor beta chain under discussion was sequenced for a study of blood T cell repertoires in COVID-19. Background on the study: The origin of the acute and convalescent COVID-19 samples was the United States, Italy and Spain. Sources were T cells, B-cell-depleted T cells, or PBMCs; the material itself was cDNA or gDNA.

The germline V gene has CDR1 MNHNS and CDR2 SASEGT. The CDR3 loop spans 15 amino acids. Trimming removed 1 base from V and 0 bases from J, with 10 bases in between. Authors' methods: Estimated nucleated cell counts came from reference gene primer amplification. The assay was immunoSEQ multiplex PCR, and TCRdb's table has in-frame clones only and misses some. From that table come the V and J calls and clone size; the DNA was used to work out D and trimming. The sample holds under 140,000 clones, more than 70% seen once. The chain has TRBV6-1 and TRBJ2-7; D uncertain. The source material was peripheral blood. This TCR derives from a woman in her forties or fifties with acute or convalescent COVID-19. The CDR3 nucleotides are TGTGCCAGCAGTGAAGTTCCTTATAGCTCCTACGAGCAGTACTTC. This translates into CASSEVPYSSYEQYF.